This passage covers 13 T cell receptor beta chains from one sample sequenced in a study of T-cell reconstitution after alpha-beta-depleted transplantation in children. Unique molecular identifiers tagged the TCRbeta library. Each CDR3 protein is one row after TCRdb ran MiXCR on the PCR reads. The profile shows 98,000 or so distinct CDR3 sequences, about 6% of them singletons. This sample comprised PBMCs, mostly from graft donor cells, obtained 360 days after TCRalphabeta/CD19-depleted stem cell transplant. Receptors were obtained from a male patient between 2 and 10 years old who had a stem cell transplant for acute lymphoblastic leukemia, so the T cells may come from the graft donor.

By share, this clonotype counts as medium-sized. CDR3 coding DNA: TGCGCCAGCAGCCAAGATTTTGCGGTAGGGGACAGCCTCTTCTCTGGGGCCAACGTCCTGACTTTC. It translates to CASSQDFAVGDSLFSGANVLTF. The genes are TRBV4-1 and TRBJ2-6; 7 bases agree with TRBD1. Germline V gene sequence: CDR1 MGHRA, CDR2 YSYEKL. This CDR3 spans 22 amino acids. The ends lost 0 bases at V and 0 bases at J; junction bases unmatched: 17.

This clonotype showed up just a few times. The V gene is TRBV11-3, the J gene TRBJ2-1; perhaps D is TRBD1 or TRBD2 (6 bases each). V lost 5 bases, J lost 4 bases, and 15 bases lay in between. The CDR3 has 15 residues. Germline loops: CDR1 SGHNT, CDR2 YENEEA. CDR3 DNA: TGTGCCAGCAGCCAGGGCCGGGGGCCTTACAATGAGCAGTTCTTC. Translation: CASSQGRGPYNEQFF.

There are many counts of this clonotype. The V gene is TRBV9, the J gene TRBJ1-4, with D possibly being TRBD1 (5 bases). Between the trimmed V and J ends, which lost 0 bases and 1 base, there was a span of 10 bases. The CDR3 has 16 amino acids. Germline V gives CDR1 SGDLS, CDR2 YYNGEE. CDR3 protein: CASSVGWGRTNEKLFF. The CDR3 region has the DNA TGTGCCAGCAGCGTAGGATGGGGCAGAACTAATGAAAAACTGTTTTTT.

In this sample, this clonotype turned up many times. The V gene is TRBV7-9, the J gene TRBJ2-1; no clear D. Germline V gene sequence: CDR1 SEHNR, CDR2 FQNEAQ (reference sequence). CDR3 size: 11 residues. V was shortened by 1 base and J by 9 bases, with 4 bases between the two germline ends. The CDR3: CASSLEGEQFF. Here the CDR3 DNA reads TGTGCCAGCAGCTTAGAGGGTGAGCAGTTCTTC.

This clonotype was recorded at least ten times. The chain couples TRBV7-2 to TRBJ2-7; TRBD2 aligns across 10 bases. Per germline, CDR1 SGHTA and CDR2 FQGNSA. There are 15 residues in the CDR3. Germline trimming cut 5 bases from V and 4 bases from J; bases unmatched to any gene: 8. The CDR3 spells CASSEGLAAIYEQYF. In DNA, the CDR3 is TGTGCCAGCAGCGAAGGACTAGCGGCCATTTACGAGCAGTACTTC.

At least ten counts were recorded for this clonotype. The rearrangement uses TRBV28 and TRBJ2-1, with a weak D call TRBD2 (6 bases). Germline loops: CDR1 MDHEN, CDR2 SYDVKM. There are 15 residues in the CDR3. Trimming shortened V by 6 bases and J by 0 bases, and 12 bases separated the two germline ends. CDR3 sequence reads: CASRFVGSSYNEQFF. In nucleotides, the CDR3 is TGTGCCAGCAGATTCGTCGGGAGCTCCTACAATGAGCAGTTCTTC.

This clonotype was seen many times. V is TRBV5-1 and J is TRBJ2-3; 7 bases are shared with TRBD2. J gave up 5 bases and V 4 bases, and 4 bases lay outside the gene matches. CDR1 SGHRS and CDR2 YFSETQ come from the germline V gene. This CDR3 spans 13 amino acids. The CDR3 DNA reads as TGCGCCAGCAGCCCCGCGGGGGTAGATACGCAGTATTTT. This codes for CASSPAGVDTQYF.

This clonotype came up many times. The genes are TRBV7-2 and TRBJ2-3; D call uncertain. CDR3 length equals 13 residues. V was pared by 5 bases and J by 2 bases, with 8 bases between. CDR1 and CDR2 (germline): SGHTA, FQGNSA. The CDR3 loop is CASSPLFTDTQYF. The CDR3 bases are TGTGCCAGCAGCCCTCTCTTCACAGATACGCAGTATTTT.

In this sample, this clonotype turned up many times. The rearrangement links TRBV12-3 or TRBV12-4 to TRBJ2-2, with D perhaps matching TRBD1 (6 bases). This CDR3 has 15 amino acids. Trimming left V 2 bases short and J 1 base short, with 8 bases between. The CDR3 bases are TGTGCCAGCAGTTTAAGGGGGATGAACACCGGGGAGCTGTTTTTT. Translation gives CASSLRGMNTGELFF.

By sample share, this clonotype is medium-sized. V and J are TRBV27 and TRBJ2-1; D is undetermined. Germline assignment: CDR1 MNHEY and CDR2 SMNVEV (reference sequence). CDR3 length equals 16 residues. V was cut by 5 bases and J by 0 bases, with 14 bases left in between. CDR3 nucleotides: TGTGCCAGCAGTCCCGGGTTGGCACCCTCCTACAATGAGCAGTTCTTC. Translation: CASSPGLAPSYNEQFF.

This clonotype has a count of ten or more. The chain is built from TRBV10-3 and TRBJ1-3; D gene unclear. The CDR3 consists of 14 residues. The germline CDR1 and CDR2 sequences are ENHRY and SYGVKD. V was trimmed by 8 bases and J by 0 bases, leaving 11 bases between them. CDR3 DNA sequence: TGTGCCATCGGGTGGAGCTTCTCTGGAAACACCATATATTTT. Translation gives CAIGWSFSGNTIYF.

This clonotype was detected a few times. For the CDR3, the DNA is TGTGCCACCAGTGACCGAAACACCATATATTTT. It yields the protein CATSDRNTIYF. The chain employs TRBV24-1 and TRBJ1-3, with D hard to call. V shed 4 bases and J shed 5 bases, with 2 bases lying between them. The length of the CDR3 is 11 residues. Germline V CDR1 and CDR2: KGHDR, SFDVKD.

This clonotype was detected only a few times. The chain recombines TRBV29-1 with TRBJ1-2, with 10 bases identical to TRBD1. The CDR3 runs to 14 residues. The V and J ends lost 3 bases and 4 bases, in that order; junction bases with no gene match: 5. From germline, CDR1 is SQVTM and CDR2 ANQGSEA. The chain's CDR3 is CSVEEGTGVYGYTF. The CDR3 DNA reads as TGCAGCGTTGAGGAAGGGACAGGGGTCTATGGCTACACCTTC.